This T cell receptor beta chain is from a study of shared clonotypes between healthy human individuals. As for this clone: Other nucleotide sequences in the sample specify the same CDR3.

Measured with immunoSEQ multiplex PCR; TCRdb has only the in-frame clones, and not every one. This sample has around 2,000,000 clones, with 85% to 95% found just once. Germline loops: CDR1 MGHDK, CDR2 SYGVNS. V gave up 3 bases and J gave up 7 bases, with 13 bases separating them. This CDR3 has 13 amino acids. Sequenced material: naive CD4+ T cells sorted from blood. The sample's subset: CD45RA+ positively selected. The sequence was collected from a man younger than 35 in good health. The rearrangement joins TRBV25-1 to TRBJ2-7, with D possibly being TRBD1 (5 bases). The CDR3 nucleotides read TGTGCCAGCAGTGAGGTTGGGCAGGGTGAGCAGTACTTC. Protein: CASSEVGQGEQYF.